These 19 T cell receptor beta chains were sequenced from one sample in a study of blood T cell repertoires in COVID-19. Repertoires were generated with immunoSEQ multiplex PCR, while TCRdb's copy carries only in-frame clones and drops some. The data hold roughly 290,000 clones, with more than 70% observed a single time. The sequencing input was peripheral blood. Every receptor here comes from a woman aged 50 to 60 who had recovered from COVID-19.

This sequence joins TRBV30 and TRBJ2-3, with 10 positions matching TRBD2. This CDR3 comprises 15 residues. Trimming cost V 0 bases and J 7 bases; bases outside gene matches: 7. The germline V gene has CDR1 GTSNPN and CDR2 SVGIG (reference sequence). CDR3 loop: CAWSVPSGGGNTQYF. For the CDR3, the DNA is TGTGCCTGGAGTGTACCTAGCGGGGGTGGTAATACGCAGTATTTT.

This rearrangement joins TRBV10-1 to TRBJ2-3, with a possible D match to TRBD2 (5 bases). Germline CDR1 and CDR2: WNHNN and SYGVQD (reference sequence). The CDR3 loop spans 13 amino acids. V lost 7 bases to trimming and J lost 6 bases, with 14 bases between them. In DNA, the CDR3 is TGCGCCAGCACCGAGGGCAGGTTGGATACGCAGTATTTT. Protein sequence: CASTEGRLDTQYF.

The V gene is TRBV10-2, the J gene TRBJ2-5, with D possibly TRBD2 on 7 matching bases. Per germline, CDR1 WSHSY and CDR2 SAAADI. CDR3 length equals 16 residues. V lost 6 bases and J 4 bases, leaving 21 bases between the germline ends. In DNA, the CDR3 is TGCGCCAGCAGCTGGGGGGGGGCCGGGTCTCCAGAGACCCAGTACTTC. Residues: CASSWGGAGSPETQYF.

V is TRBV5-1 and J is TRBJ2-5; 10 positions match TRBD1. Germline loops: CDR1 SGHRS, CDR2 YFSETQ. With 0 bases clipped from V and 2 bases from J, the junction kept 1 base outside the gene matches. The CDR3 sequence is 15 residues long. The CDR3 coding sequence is TGCGCCAGCAGCTTGGAGGGACAGGGGCAAGAGACCCAGTACTTC. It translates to CASSLEGQGQETQYF.

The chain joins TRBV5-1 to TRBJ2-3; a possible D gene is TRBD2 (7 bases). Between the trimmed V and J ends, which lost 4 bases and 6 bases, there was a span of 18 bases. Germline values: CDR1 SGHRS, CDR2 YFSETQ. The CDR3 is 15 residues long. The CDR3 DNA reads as TGCGCCAGCAGCCCCCGGGACTATCAGGGGGATACGCAGTATTTT. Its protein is CASSPRDYQGDTQYF.

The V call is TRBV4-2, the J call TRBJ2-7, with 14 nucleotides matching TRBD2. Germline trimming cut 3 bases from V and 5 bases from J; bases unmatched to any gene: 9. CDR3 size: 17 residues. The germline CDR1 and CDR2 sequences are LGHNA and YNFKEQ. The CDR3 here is CASSQLGTSGSIHEQYF. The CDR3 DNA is TGTGCCAGCAGCCAGCTCGGGACTAGCGGGAGTATCCACGAGCAGTACTTC.

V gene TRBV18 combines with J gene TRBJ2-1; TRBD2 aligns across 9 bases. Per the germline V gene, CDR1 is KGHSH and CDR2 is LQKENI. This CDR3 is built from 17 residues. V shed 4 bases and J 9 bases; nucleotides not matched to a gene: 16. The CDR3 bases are TGTGCCAGCTCACGTCGATCGACTAGCGGTTCTTCTCGTGAGCAGTTCTTC. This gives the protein CASSRRSTSGSSREQFF.

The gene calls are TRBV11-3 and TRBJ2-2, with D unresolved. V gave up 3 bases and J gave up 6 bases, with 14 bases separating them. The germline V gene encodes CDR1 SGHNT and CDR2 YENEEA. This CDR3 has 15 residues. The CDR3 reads CASSLATTVPGELFF. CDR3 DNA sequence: TGTGCCAGCAGCTTGGCTACTACCGTTCCCGGGGAGCTGTTTTTT.

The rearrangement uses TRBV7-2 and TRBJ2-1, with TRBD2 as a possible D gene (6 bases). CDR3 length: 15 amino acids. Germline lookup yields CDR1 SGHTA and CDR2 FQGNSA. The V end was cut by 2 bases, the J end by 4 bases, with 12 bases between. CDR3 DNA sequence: TGTGCCAGCAGCTTAAAGTCTAGCGAGTACAATGAGCAGTTCTTC. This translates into CASSLKSSEYNEQFF.

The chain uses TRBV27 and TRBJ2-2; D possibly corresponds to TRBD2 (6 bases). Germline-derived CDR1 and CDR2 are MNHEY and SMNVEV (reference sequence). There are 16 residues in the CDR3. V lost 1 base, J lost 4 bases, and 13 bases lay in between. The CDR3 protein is CASSLFGGVGTGELFF. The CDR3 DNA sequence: TGTGCCAGCAGTTTATTCGGGGGAGTCGGCACCGGGGAGCTGTTTTTT.

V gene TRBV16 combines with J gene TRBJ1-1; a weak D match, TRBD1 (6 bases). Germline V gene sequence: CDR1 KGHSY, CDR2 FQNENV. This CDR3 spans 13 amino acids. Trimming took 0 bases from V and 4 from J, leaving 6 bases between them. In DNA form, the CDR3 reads TGTGCCAGCAGCCAATCAGGGGGCACTGAAGCTTTCTTT. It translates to CASSQSGGTEAFF.

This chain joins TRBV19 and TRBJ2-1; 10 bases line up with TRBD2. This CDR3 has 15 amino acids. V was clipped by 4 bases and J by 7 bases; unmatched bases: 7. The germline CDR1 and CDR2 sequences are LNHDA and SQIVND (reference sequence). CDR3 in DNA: TGTGCCAGTAGTAGGCTAGCGGGAGTAACGAATGAGCAGTTCTTC. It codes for CASSRLAGVTNEQFF.

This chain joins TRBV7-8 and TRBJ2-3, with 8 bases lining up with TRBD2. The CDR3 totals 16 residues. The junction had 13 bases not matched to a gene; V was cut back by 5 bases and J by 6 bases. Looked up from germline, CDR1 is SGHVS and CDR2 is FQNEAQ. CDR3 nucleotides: TGTGCCAGCAGCCCCCAGCGGGGGCCGTCGATGGATACGCAGTATTTT. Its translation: CASSPQRGPSMDTQYF.

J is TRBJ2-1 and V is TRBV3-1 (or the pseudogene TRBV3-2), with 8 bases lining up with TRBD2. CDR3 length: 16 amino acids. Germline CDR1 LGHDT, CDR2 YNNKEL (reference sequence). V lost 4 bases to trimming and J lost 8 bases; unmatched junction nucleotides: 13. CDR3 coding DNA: TGTGCCAGCAGCCGATCAGGAAGCGGGAGACGGTATGAGCAGTTCTTC. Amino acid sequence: CASSRSGSGRRYEQFF.

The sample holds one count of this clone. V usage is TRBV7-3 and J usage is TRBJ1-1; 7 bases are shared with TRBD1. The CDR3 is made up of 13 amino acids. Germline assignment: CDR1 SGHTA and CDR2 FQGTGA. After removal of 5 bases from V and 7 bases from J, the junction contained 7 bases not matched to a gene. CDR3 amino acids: CASSPNRGGEAFF. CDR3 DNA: TGTGCCAGCAGCCCAAACAGGGGAGGTGAAGCTTTCTTT.

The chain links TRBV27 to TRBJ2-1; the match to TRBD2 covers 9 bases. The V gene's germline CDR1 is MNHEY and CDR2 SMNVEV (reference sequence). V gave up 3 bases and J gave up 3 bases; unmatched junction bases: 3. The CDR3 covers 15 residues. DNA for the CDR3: TGTGCCAGCAGTTTCGGCGGGAGGGGCTACAATGAGCAGTTCTTC. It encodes CASSFGGRGYNEQFF.

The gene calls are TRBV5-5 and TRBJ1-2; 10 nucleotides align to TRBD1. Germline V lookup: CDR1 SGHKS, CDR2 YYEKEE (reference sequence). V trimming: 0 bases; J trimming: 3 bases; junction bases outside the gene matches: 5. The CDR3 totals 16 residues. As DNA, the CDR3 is TGTGCCAGCAGCTTGGGGGGACAGGGGAGTGACTATGGCTACACCTTC. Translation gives CASSLGGQGSDYGYTF.

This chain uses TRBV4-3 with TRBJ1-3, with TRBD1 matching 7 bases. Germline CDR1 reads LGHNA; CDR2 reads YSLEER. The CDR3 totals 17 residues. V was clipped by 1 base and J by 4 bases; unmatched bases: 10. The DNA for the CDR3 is TGCGCCAGCAGCCAAGCCCGTTACAGGGGTTTCGGAAACACCATATATTTT. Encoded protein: CASSQARYRGFGNTIYF.

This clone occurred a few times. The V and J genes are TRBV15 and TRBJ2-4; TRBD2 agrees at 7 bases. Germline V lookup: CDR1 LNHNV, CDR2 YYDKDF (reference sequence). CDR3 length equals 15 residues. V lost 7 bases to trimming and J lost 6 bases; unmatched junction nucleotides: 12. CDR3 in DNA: TGTGCCACCACCTCGGGGGGTAGTTACGGAAACATTCAGTACTTC. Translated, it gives CATTSGGSYGNIQYF.